What follows are 5 T cell receptor beta chains derived from one specimen sequenced in a study of T cell responses to AZD1222 COVID-19 vaccine (dated by TCRdb to the early 2020s). This specimen's time point label, interpreted: baseline before first vaccination. The library relied on the immunoSEQ multiplex PCR assay. The immuneACCESS repertoire file appears here via TCRdb, limited to in-frame rearrangements. These files lack a portion of the clones; in checked studies, under half of the deficit traces to unresolved V genes, and the cause of the others is not known. Within this sample are some 50,000 clones, with approximately 83% of them counted one time only. The top ten constitute around 17% of the sample. Sequenced material: peripheral blood, taken on day 0 of AZD1222 vaccination. Receptors were obtained from an adult in good health.

This chain connects TRBV10-1 to TRBJ2-1, with 8 bases that match TRBD1. Germline-derived CDR1 and CDR2 are WNHNN and SYGVQD (reference sequence). The length of the CDR3 is 10 residues. V shed 9 bases and J 14 bases; nucleotides not matched to a gene: 6. CDR3 residues: CASWTGKKFF. The CDR3 DNA reads as TGCGCCAGTTGGACAGGGAAGAAGTTCTTC.

The chain recombines TRBV7-9 with TRBJ1-2; D is uncertain. This CDR3 contains 14 residues. Germline V gene sequence: CDR1 SEHNR, CDR2 FQNEAQ (reference sequence). The V and J ends lost 8 bases and 1 base respectively, with 14 bases between them. Here the CDR3 reads CASGGWGLNYGYTF. The CDR3 DNA reads TGTGCCAGCGGTGGTTGGGGTCTTAACTATGGCTACACCTTC.

The genes are TRBV11-2 and TRBJ2-7; no firm D call. Germline CDR1 and CDR2: SGHAT and FQNNGV. Trimming took off 0 bases at V and 0 bases at J, with 9 bases between the two ends. The CDR3 covers 15 residues. The CDR3 sequence is CASSLDGPSSYEQYF. The CDR3 bases are TGTGCCAGCAGCTTAGATGGTCCTAGCTCCTACGAGCAGTACTTC.

The V and J genes are TRBV18 and TRBJ1-2; 7 nucleotides line up with TRBD1. The germline gives CDR1 KGHSH, CDR2 LQKENI. V lost 1 base to trimming and J lost 5 bases; unmatched junction nucleotides: 7. CDR3 length: 15 amino acids. CDR3 residues: CASSPRRQGEYGYTF. The CDR3 bases are TGTGCCAGCTCACCACGGAGACAGGGCGAGTATGGCTACACCTTC.

The gene calls are TRBV3-1 (or the pseudogene TRBV3-2) and TRBJ2-2, with 9 bases that match TRBD2. CDR1 LGHDT and CDR2 YNNKEL come from the germline V gene (reference sequence). Trimming took 2 bases from V and 5 from J; bases not matched to a gene: 9. CDR3 length: 17 amino acids. CDR3 residues: CASSQFGLAGPTGELFF. The CDR3 DNA reads as TGTGCCAGCAGCCAATTTGGGCTAGCGGGACCTACCGGGGAGCTGTTTTTT.